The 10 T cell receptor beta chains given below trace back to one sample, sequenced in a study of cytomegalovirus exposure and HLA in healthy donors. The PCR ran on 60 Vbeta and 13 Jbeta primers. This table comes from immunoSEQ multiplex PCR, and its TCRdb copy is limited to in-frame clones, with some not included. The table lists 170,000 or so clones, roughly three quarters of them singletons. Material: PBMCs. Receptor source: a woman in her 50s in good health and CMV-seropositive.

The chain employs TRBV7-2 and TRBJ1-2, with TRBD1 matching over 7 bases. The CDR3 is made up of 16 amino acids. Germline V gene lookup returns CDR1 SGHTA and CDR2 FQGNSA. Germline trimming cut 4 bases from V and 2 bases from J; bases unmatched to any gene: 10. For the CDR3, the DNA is TGTGCCAGCAGCTCAAGGGACAGAGCCATAAACTATGGCTACACCTTC. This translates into CASSSRDRAINYGYTF.

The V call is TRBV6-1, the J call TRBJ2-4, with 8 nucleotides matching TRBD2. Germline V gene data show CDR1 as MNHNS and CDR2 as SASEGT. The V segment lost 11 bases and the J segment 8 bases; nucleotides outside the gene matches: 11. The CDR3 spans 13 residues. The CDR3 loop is CAGAGGPRDIQYF. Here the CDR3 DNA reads TGTGCCGGGGCGGGGGGACCCCGGGACATTCAGTACTTC.

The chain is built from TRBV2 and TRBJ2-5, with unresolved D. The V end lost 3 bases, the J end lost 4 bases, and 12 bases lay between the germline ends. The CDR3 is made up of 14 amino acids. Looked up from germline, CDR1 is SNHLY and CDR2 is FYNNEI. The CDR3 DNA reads TGTGCCAGCAGTGACGAGGTGGCCTTAGAGACCCAGTACTTC. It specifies CASSDEVALETQYF.

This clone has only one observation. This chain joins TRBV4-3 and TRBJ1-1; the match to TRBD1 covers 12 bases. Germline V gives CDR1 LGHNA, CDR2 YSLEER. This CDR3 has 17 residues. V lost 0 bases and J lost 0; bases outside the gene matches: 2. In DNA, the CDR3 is TGCGCCAGCAGCCAAGAGGGGGACAGGGGGCTGAACACTGAAGCTTTCTTT. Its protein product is CASSQEGDRGLNTEAFF.

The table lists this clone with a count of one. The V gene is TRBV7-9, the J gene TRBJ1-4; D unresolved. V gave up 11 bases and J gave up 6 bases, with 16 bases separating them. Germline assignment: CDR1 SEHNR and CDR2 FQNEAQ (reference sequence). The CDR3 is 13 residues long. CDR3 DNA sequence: TGTGCCGGCGGGGTCGACCAAGATGAAAAACTGTTTTTT. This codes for CAGGVDQDEKLFF. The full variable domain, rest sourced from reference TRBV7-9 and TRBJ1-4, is DTGVSQNPRHKITKRGQNVTFRCDPISEHNRLYWYRQTLGQGPEFLTYFQNEAQLEKSRLLSDRFSAERPKGSFSTLEIQRTEQGDSAMYLCAGGVDQDEKLFFGSGTQLSVL.

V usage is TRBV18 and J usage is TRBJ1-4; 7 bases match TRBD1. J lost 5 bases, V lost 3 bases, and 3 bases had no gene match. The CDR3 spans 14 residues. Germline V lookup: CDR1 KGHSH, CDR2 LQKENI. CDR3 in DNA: TGTGCCAGCTCACCCGGGACAGAGAATGAAAAACTGTTTTTT. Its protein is CASSPGTENEKLFF.

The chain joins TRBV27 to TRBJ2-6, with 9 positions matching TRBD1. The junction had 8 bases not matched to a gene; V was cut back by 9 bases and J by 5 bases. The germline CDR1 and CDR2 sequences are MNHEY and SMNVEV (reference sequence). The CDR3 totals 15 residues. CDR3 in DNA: TGTGCCAGTGCCGCCGACAGGGGGTGGGCCAACGTCCTGACTTTC. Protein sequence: CASAADRGWANVLTF.

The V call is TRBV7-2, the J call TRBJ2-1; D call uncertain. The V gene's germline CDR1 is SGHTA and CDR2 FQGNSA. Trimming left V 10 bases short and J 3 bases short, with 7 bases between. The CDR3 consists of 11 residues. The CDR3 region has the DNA TGTGCCACCGAGTACTACAATGAGCAGTTCTTC. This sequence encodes CATEYYNEQFF. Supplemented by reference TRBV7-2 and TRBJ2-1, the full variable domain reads GAGVSQSPSNKVTEKGKDVELRCDPISGHTALYWYRQSLGQGLEFLIYFQGNSAPDKSGLPSDRFSAERTGGSVSTLTIQRTQQEDSAVYLCATEYYNEQFFGPGTRLTVL.

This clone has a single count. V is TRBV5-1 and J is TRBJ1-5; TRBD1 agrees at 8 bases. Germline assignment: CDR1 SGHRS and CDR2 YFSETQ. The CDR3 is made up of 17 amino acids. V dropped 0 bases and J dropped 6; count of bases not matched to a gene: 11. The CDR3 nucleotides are TGCGCCAGCAGCTTGGACCCCGGGCAGGGGGCGGCTCAGCCCCAGCATTTT. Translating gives CASSLDPGQGAAQPQHF.

CDR3 sequence reads: CASSGFLSGEQYF. Here the CDR3 DNA reads TGTGCCAGCAGTGGTTTTCTTTCGGGCGAGCAGTACTTC. This sequence joins TRBV6-5 and TRBJ2-7, with D unclear. V was cut by 5 bases and J by 6 bases, with 14 bases left in between. Germline V lookup: CDR1 MNHEY, CDR2 SVGAGI. The CDR3 totals 13 residues.